This is a list of T cell receptor beta chains from one sample in a study of CD8+CD57+ T cells in acquired aplastic anemia. One entry per CDR3 protein results from TCRdb running MiXCR on the reads. There are tens of thousands of distinct CDR3 sequences in the sample; around 44% occur only once, and over 50% lies in the top ten. Sequenced material: sorted CD4+, CD8+, or CD8+CD57+ T cells (not recorded which) from PBMCs. The receptors here all came from a human donor in good health, serving as a control. Both conserved end residues are part of each CDR3. Fields, in order: V gene, J gene, D gene, clone size, CDR3 protein, CDR3 DNA. A D gene is named only where the DNA matches it firmly. Clone size is shown for a subset of rows, as once, few, many or a class of expanded clone.

v_gene: TRBV14; j_gene: TRBJ1-1; d_gene: NA; abundance: NA; CDR3aa: CASSWGETEAFF; CDR3nt: TGTGCCAGCAGTTGGGGGGAGACTGAAGCTTTCTTT
v_gene: TRBV24-1; j_gene: TRBJ2-7; d_gene: NA; abundance: NA; CDR3aa: CATPRRGDRRPYEQYF; CDR3nt: TGTGCCACCCCCCGGCGGGGGGACAGGAGACCCTACGAGCAGTACTTC
v_gene: TRBV20-1; j_gene: TRBJ2-7; d_gene: NA; abundance: NA; CDR3aa: CSARGASREQYF; CDR3nt: TGCAGTGCTAGGGGGGCCTCGAGGGAGCAGTACTTC
v_gene: TRBV15; j_gene: TRBJ2-1; d_gene: NA; abundance: NA; CDR3aa: CATSGYNEQFF; CDR3nt: TGTGCCACCAGCGGTTACAATGAGCAGTTCTTC
v_gene: TRBV6-1; j_gene: TRBJ1-1; d_gene: TRBD1; abundance: NA; CDR3aa: CATQQGSDTEAFF; CDR3nt: TGTGCCACGCAACAGGGGTCTGACACTGAAGCTTTCTTT
v_gene: TRBV9; j_gene: TRBJ2-2; d_gene: TRBD2; abundance: NA; CDR3aa: CASSGDGTSGTGELFF; CDR3nt: TGTGCCAGCAGCGGGGACGGGACTAGCGGCACCGGGGAGCTGTTTTTT
v_gene: TRBV24-1; j_gene: TRBJ2-5; d_gene: TRBD1; abundance: many; CDR3aa: CATSDPEGTGQETQYF; CDR3nt: TGTGCCACCAGTGACCCGGAGGGGACAGGTCAAGAGACCCAGTACTTC
v_gene: TRBV15; j_gene: TRBJ2-7; d_gene: NA; abundance: NA; CDR3aa: CATQRGAALEQYF; CDR3nt: TGTGCCACCCAGAGGGGGGCGGCTCTCGAGCAGTACTTC
v_gene: TRBV20-1; j_gene: TRBJ2-3; d_gene: NA; abundance: NA; CDR3aa: CSAIDRASGTDTQYF; CDR3nt: TGCAGTGCTATTGACAGAGCCTCCGGCACAGATACGCAGTATTTT
v_gene: TRBV29-1; j_gene: TRBJ2-3; d_gene: NA; abundance: NA; CDR3aa: CSVGPDADTQYF; CDR3nt: TGCAGCGTTGGTCCAGACGCAGATACGCAGTATTTT
v_gene: TRBV29-1; j_gene: TRBJ2-7; d_gene: NA; abundance: many; CDR3aa: CSIRAHEIAGPRNEQYF; CDR3nt: TGCAGCATCCGTGCTCATGAAATTGCGGGGCCGCGGAACGAGCAGTACTTC
v_gene: TRBV19; j_gene: TRBJ2-1; d_gene: TRBD1; abundance: many; CDR3aa: CASGQGDYNEQFF; CDR3nt: TGTGCCAGTGGCCAGGGGGATTACAATGAGCAGTTCTTC
v_gene: TRBV6-1; j_gene: TRBJ2-7; d_gene: NA; abundance: many; CDR3aa: CASKVWQSPSYEQYF; CDR3nt: TGTGCCAGCAAAGTGTGGCAGTCACCCTCCTACGAGCAGTACTTC
v_gene: TRBV19; j_gene: TRBJ1-1; d_gene: NA; abundance: NA; CDR3aa: CASSITGNTEAFF; CDR3nt: TGTGCCAGTAGTATCACGGGAAACACTGAAGCTTTCTTT
v_gene: TRBV20-1; j_gene: TRBJ1-5; d_gene: NA; abundance: NA; CDR3aa: CSARIAGQQLNQPQHF; CDR3nt: TGCAGTGCTAGAATTGCTGGACAGCAGTTAAATCAGCCCCAGCATTTT
v_gene: TRBV15; j_gene: TRBJ2-5; d_gene: NA; abundance: few; CDR3aa: CATSRASQQETQYF; CDR3nt: TGTGCCACCAGCAGAGCTAGTCAGCAAGAGACCCAGTACTTC
v_gene: TRBV7-9; j_gene: TRBJ2-5; d_gene: NA; abundance: many; CDR3aa: CASSPRAKETQYF; CDR3nt: TGTGCCAGCAGCCCCAGGGCAAAAGAGACCCAGTACTTC
v_gene: TRBV7-9; j_gene: TRBJ2-3; d_gene: NA; abundance: NA; CDR3aa: CASTPRDTDTQYF; CDR3nt: TGTGCCAGCACCCCTAGGGACACAGATACGCAGTATTTT
v_gene: TRBV9; j_gene: TRBJ1-5; d_gene: NA; abundance: many; CDR3aa: CASSVSGDNQPQHF; CDR3nt: TGTGCCAGCAGCGTTTCAGGGGACAATCAGCCCCAGCATTTT
v_gene: TRBV10-2; j_gene: TRBJ1-2; d_gene: NA; abundance: NA; CDR3aa: CASSEPAHYGYTF; CDR3nt: TGCGCCAGCAGTGAGCCTGCCCATTATGGCTACACCTTC
v_gene: TRBV11-2; j_gene: TRBJ2-1; d_gene: TRBD2; abundance: few; CDR3aa: CASSRSGLATSYNEQFF; CDR3nt: TGTGCCAGCAGCCGGTCAGGACTAGCGACTTCCTACAATGAGCAGTTCTTC
v_gene: TRBV6-1; j_gene: TRBJ1-2; d_gene: TRBD1; abundance: NA; CDR3aa: CASSEAGTAYGYTF; CDR3nt: TGTGCCAGCAGTGAAGCCGGGACAGCCTATGGCTACACCTTC
v_gene: TRBV7-9; j_gene: TRBJ1-6; d_gene: NA; abundance: NA; CDR3aa: CASSFRSFNSPLHF; CDR3nt: TGTGCCAGCAGCTTTCGGAGTTTTAATTCACCCCTCCACTTT